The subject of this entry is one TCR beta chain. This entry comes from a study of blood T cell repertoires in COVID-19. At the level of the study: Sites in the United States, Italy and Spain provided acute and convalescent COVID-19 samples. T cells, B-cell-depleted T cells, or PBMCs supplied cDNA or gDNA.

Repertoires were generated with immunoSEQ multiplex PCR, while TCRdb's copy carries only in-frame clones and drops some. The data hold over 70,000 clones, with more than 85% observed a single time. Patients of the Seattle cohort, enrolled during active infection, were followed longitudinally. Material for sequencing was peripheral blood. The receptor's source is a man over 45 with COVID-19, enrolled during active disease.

The CDR3 region is CASSELAGYNEQFF. As DNA, the CDR3 is TGTGCCAGCAGCGAACTAGCGGGGTACAATGAGCAGTTCTTC. The J gene is TRBJ2-1, the V gene TRBV11-1, with TRBD2 matching 10 bases. The CDR3 consists of 14 residues. V shed 5 bases, J shed 4 bases, and the junction held 2 bases outside the gene matches. From germline, CDR1 is SGHAT and CDR2 FQDESV (reference sequence).